One T cell receptor beta chain is described in this entry. The CDR3 is 15 residues long. The trim removed 0 bases at V and 10 bases at J, leaving 9 bases unmatched. Germline lookup yields CDR1 LNHDA and CDR2 SQIVND (reference sequence). The data belong to a study of technical replicates of blood from several donors. Data came from immunoSEQ multiplex PCR; TCRdb stores just in-frame clones and leaves some out. The sample records 60,000 to 90,000 clones, 95% to 98% being singletons. Sequencing was done on a sample of T cells isolated from PBMCs. The TCR originated in a human donor in good health. The chain links TRBV19 to TRBJ2-1; 7 nucleotides line up with TRBD2. The CDR3 DNA reads TGTGCCAGTAGTATAGATTGGGAGGGGCCACCGGAGCAGTTCTTC. This sequence encodes CASSIDWEGPPEQFF.